This T cell receptor (beta chain) came from a study of T cells in Graves' hyperthyroidism and ophthalmopathy. Using RNA transcripts as the source, TCR beta CDR3 regions were amplified. A first-round RT-PCR of the TCR CDR3 used the HTBI primer set. TCRdb itself ran the multiplex PCR reads through MiXCR, one entry per CDR3 protein. The sample has 300,000 to 400,000 distinct CDR3 sequences, around 20% seen once; the top ten hold about 50%. The hyperthyroidism patients had all been newly diagnosed, and their disease duration was under 2 months. Their ages ranged from 18 to 65 years. The V gene's germline CDR1 is ENHRY and CDR2 SYGVKD. Trimming pared 7 bases from V and 3 bases from J, leaving 11 bases between. The CDR3 is 13 amino acids.

The source is a woman in her forties or fifties with Graves' hyperthyroidism. The gene calls are TRBV10-3 and TRBJ2-3; D unresolved. The sequencing input was blood. The CDR3 loop is CAIKSSTTDTQYF. The DNA of the CDR3 is TGTGCCATCAAAAGTAGCACAACAGATACGCAGTATTTT.